The clone carrying this T cell receptor beta chain occurred many times. RNA transcripts served as the template for amplifying TCR beta CDR3 regions. Initially, a first-round RT-PCR of the TCR CDR3 employed the HTBI primer set. A single record per CDR3 protein comes from TCRdb applying MiXCR to the multiplex PCR reads. The sample has 300,000 to 400,000 distinct CDR3 sequences; about 21% are singletons. The data were obtained in a study of T cells in Graves' hyperthyroidism and ophthalmopathy. Participants, patients aged 18 to 65, had newly diagnosed hyperthyroidism with a duration under 2 months. Exclusions: uncontrolled infection, other autoimmune disease, pregnancy, lactation. Orbital computed tomography, thyroid ultrasound, serum thyroxine and TRAb, and clinical symptoms together informed the diagnoses. The V segment lost 6 bases and the J segment 5 bases; nucleotides outside the gene matches: 10. Germline V gene data show CDR1 as MDHEN and CDR2 as SYDVKM. This CDR3 region has 14 residues.

The specimen sequenced was blood. This chain connects TRBV28 to TRBJ2-7; 7 bases fit TRBD2. This receptor was taken from a woman aged 45 to 65 with Graves' hyperthyroidism. CDR3 bases: TGTGCCAGCAGCCCGGCGGGAGCACCGGACGAGCAGTACTTC. Protein sequence: CASSPAGAPDEQYF.